The 7 T cell receptor beta chains in this list originate from one sample, sequenced in a study of shared clonotypes between healthy human individuals. Data came from immunoSEQ multiplex PCR; TCRdb stores just in-frame clones and leaves some out. The data contain about 2,500,000 clones, around 94% of them singletons. The sequenced sample consisted of naive CD4+ T cells sorted from blood. As to subset: CD45RA+ positively selected. Receptor source: a man between 18 and 35 years old in good health.

V and J are TRBV10-1 and TRBJ2-5; a weak D match, TRBD2 (5 bases). The ends were cut back, 0 bases at V and 1 base at J, with 12 bases in the middle. The CDR3 spans 16 residues. Germline V gives CDR1 WNHNN, CDR2 SYGVQD (reference sequence). The DNA of the CDR3 is TGCGCCAGCAGTGAGTCGGCCGGGGTAACCCAAGAGACCCAGTACTTC. Protein product: CASSESAGVTQETQYF.

This clone turned up a few times. This sequence joins TRBV25-1 and TRBJ1-6; 7 positions match TRBD1. This CDR3 region has 14 residues. Germline assignment: CDR1 MGHDK and CDR2 SYGVNS. V lost 5 bases and J lost 7; bases outside the gene matches: 5. CDR3 nucleotide sequence: TGTGCCAGCAGTAGAACAGGGGTGAATTCACCCCTCCACTTT. It yields the protein CASSRTGVNSPLHF.

The chain has TRBV7-2 and TRBJ2-2; no clear D gene. Trimming took 5 bases from V and 1 from J, leaving 8 bases between them. Germline V gives CDR1 SGHTA, CDR2 FQGNSA. The CDR3 has 14 amino acids. The CDR3 DNA sequence: TGTGCCAGCAGCCGAAAGCGGAACACCGGGGAGCTGTTTTTT. Translation gives CASSRKRNTGELFF. Full variable domain (rest looked up from reference TRBV7-2 and TRBJ2-2): GAGVSQSPSNKVTEKGKDVELRCDPISGHTALYWYRQSLGQGLEFLIYFQGNSAPDKSGLPSDRFSAERTGGSVSTLTIQRTQQEDSAVYLCASSRKRNTGELFFGEGSRLTVL.

This chain uses TRBV5-8 with TRBJ1-2; 8 nucleotides line up with TRBD1. V shed 4 bases, J shed 6 bases, and the junction held 11 bases outside the gene matches. Germline CDR1 and CDR2: SGHTS and YDEGEE. The CDR3 has 15 amino acids. The CDR3 spells CASSAGTGKRDGYTF. CDR3 DNA sequence: TGTGCCAGCAGCGCCGGGACAGGCAAACGGGATGGCTACACCTTC. The entire variable domain, with the rest obtained from reference TRBV5-8 and TRBJ1-2, is as follows: EAGVTQSPTHLIKTRGQQATLRCSPISGHTSVYWYQQALGLGLQFLLWYDEGEERNRGNFPPRFSGRQFPNYSSELNVNALELEDSALYLCASSAGTGKRDGYTFGSGTRLTVV.

The V call is TRBV6-1, the J call TRBJ2-5; 11 bases line up with TRBD1. Germline CDR1 MNHNS, CDR2 SASEGT. The CDR3 runs 15 residues. With V trimmed by 4 bases and J by 5 bases, 6 bases remained unmatched. The CDR3 DNA sequence: TGTGCCAGCAGTGGACGGACAGGGGGCCTGGAGACCCAGTACTTC. It encodes CASSGRTGGLETQYF.

The chain has TRBV6-6 and TRBJ2-7; D unclear. The CDR3 runs 14 residues. The V end was cut by 2 bases, the J end by 4 bases, with 12 bases between. From germline, CDR1 is MNHNY and CDR2 SVGAGI (reference sequence). The CDR3 nucleotides are TGTGCCAGCAGTTACGCAGCACAACCTTACGAGCAGTACTTC. This encodes CASSYAAQPYEQYF.

The CDR3 loop is CASSPTPGTNTEAFF. CDR3 DNA sequence: TGTGCCAGCAGCCCTACCCCCGGGACGAACACTGAAGCTTTCTTT. The V and J genes are TRBV7-9 and TRBJ1-1; possible D gene TRBD1, 5 bases. The CDR3 is 15 amino acids. The germline V gene encodes CDR1 SEHNR and CDR2 FQNEAQ (reference sequence). V was shortened by 5 bases and J by 1 base, with 14 bases between the two germline ends.